Described below is a single T cell receptor beta chain sequence and its context. Antigen unknown. The method was immunoSEQ multiplex PCR; TCRdb's version includes in-frame clones alone and lacks a portion of them. The table includes some 5,400 clones, approximately 87% detected once. Patients had resection in Japan or China between about 2013 and 2017. H&E slides confirmed each diagnosis, reviewed by two pathologists independently. Germline loops: CDR1 SGHRS, CDR2 YFSETQ. V lost 2 bases and J 2 bases, leaving 10 bases between the germline ends. The length of the CDR3 is 15 residues. The data were taken from a study of immune evolution from preneoplasia to lung adenocarcinoma. Study conclusions and caveats: Top clone share appeared to fall from AAH through AIS, MIA, adenocarcinoma.

The rearrangement uses TRBV5-1 and TRBJ2-2; tentatively, D is TRBD2 (5 bases). This clonotype was sampled from a person aged 55-80 years with lung adenocarcinoma. The sequenced sample was FFPE minimally invasive lung adenocarcinoma tissue. The CDR3 spells CASSLSGSNTGELFF. In DNA, the CDR3 is TGCGCCAGCAGCTTAAGTGGGAGTAACACCGGGGAGCTGTTTTTT.